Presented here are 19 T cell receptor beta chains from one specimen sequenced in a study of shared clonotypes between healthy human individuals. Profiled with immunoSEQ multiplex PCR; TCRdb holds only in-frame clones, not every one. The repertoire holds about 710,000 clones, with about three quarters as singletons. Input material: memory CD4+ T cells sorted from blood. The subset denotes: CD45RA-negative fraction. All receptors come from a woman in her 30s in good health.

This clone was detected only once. As DNA, the CDR3 is TGTGCCAGCAGTAAAGCGGGGACTAGCGGGAGAAACGAGCAGTTCTTC. Protein: CASSKAGTSGRNEQFF. The gene calls are TRBV6-4 and TRBJ2-1, with 14 positions matching TRBD2. CDR1 is MRHNA, CDR2 SNTAGT, per germline. The CDR3 totals 16 residues. V trimming: 5 bases; J trimming: 10 bases; junction bases outside the gene matches: 10.

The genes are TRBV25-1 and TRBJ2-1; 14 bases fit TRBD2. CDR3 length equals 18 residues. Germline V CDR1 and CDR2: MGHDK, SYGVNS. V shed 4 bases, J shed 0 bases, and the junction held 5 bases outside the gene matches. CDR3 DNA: TGTGCCAGCAGTGCGGGGACTAGCGGGAGTGGCTCCTACAATGAGCAGTTCTTC. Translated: CASSAGTSGSGSYNEQFF.

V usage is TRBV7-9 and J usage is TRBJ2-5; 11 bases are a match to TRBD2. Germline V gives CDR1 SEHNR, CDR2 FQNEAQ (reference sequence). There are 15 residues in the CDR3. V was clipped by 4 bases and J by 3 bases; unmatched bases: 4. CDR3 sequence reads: CASSSGTSGEETQYF. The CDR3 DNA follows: TGTGCCAGCAGCTCGGGGACTAGCGGAGAAGAGACCCAGTACTTC.

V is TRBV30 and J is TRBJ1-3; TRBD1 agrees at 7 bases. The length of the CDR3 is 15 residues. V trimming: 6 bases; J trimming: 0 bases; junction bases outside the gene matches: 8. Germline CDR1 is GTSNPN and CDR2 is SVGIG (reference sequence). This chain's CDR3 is CACNGQALSGNTIYF. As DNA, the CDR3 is TGTGCCTGCAACGGACAGGCCCTCTCTGGAAACACCATATATTTT.

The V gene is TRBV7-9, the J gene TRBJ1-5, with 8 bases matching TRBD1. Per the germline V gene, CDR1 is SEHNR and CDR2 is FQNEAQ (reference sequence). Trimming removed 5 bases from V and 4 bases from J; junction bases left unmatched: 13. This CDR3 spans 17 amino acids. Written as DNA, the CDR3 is TGTGCCAGCAGCATTAGGACAGGGAATAGGAAAAATCAGCCCCAGCATTTT. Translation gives CASSIRTGNRKNQPQHF.

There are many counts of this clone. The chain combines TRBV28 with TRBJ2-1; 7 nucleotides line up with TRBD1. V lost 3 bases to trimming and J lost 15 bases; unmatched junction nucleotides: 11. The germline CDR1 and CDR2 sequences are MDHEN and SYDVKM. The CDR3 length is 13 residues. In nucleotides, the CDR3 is TGTGCCAGCAGTTTGACTATTACGGGACAGCGGTTCTTC. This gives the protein CASSLTITGQRFF.

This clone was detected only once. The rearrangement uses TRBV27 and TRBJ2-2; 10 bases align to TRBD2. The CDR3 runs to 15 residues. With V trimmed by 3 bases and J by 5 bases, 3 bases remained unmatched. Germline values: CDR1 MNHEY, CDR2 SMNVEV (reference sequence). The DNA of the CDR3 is TGTGCCAGCAGTTTTGTACTAGCGGGGACCGGGGAGCTGTTTTTT. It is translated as CASSFVLAGTGELFF.

CDR3 nucleotide sequence: TGCGCCAGCAAGCCCCTCGGGGGCTCCTACGAGCAGTACTTC. It encodes CASKPLGGSYEQYF. This rearrangement joins TRBV5-1 to TRBJ2-7, with a weak D call TRBD2 (6 bases). Germline loops: CDR1 SGHRS, CDR2 YFSETQ. V lost 6 bases and J 0 bases, leaving 13 bases between the germline ends. The CDR3 extends over 14 amino acids.

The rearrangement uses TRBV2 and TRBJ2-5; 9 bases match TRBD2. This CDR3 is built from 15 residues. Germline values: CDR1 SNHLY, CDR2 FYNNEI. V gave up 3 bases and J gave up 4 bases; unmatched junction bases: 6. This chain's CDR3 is CASSDVTSGPETQYF. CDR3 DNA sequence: TGTGCCAGCAGTGATGTCACTAGCGGGCCAGAGACCCAGTACTTC.

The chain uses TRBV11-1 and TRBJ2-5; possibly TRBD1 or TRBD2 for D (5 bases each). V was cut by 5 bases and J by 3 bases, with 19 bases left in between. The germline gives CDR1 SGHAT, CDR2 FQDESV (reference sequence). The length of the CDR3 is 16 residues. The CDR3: CASSLRGSEGKETQYF. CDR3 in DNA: TGTGCCAGCAGCCTCCGGGGTAGCGAGGGGAAAGAGACCCAGTACTTC.

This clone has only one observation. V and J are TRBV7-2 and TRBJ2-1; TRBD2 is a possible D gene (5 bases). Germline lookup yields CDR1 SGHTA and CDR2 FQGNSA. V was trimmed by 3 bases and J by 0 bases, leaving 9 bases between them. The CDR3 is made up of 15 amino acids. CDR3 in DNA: TGTGCCAGCAGCTTGCCGGGAATCTCCTACAATGAGCAGTTCTTC. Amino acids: CASSLPGISYNEQFF.

In nucleotides, the CDR3 is TGTGCCAGCAGCTTTAATACGCAGTATTTT. As protein: CASSFNTQYF. The chain carries TRBV11-2 and TRBJ2-3; no firm D call. The V gene's germline CDR1 is SGHAT and CDR2 FQNNGV. The V gene lost 3 bases and the J gene lost 7 bases, with 2 bases spanning the gap. This CDR3 has 10 residues.

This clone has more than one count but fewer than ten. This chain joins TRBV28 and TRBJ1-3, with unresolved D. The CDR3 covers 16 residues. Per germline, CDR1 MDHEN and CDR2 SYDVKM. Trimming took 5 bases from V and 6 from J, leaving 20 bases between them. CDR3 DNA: TGTGCCAGCAGTCACCTCCACATCGGGCCGCCAAACACCATATATTTT. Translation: CASSHLHIGPPNTIYF. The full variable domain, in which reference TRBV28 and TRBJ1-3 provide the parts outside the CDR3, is DVKVTQSSRYLVKRTGEKVFLECVQDMDHENMFWYRQDPGLGLRLIYFSYDVKMKEKGDIPEGYSVSREKKERFSLILESASTNQTSMYLCASSHLHIGPPNTIYFGEGSWLTVV.

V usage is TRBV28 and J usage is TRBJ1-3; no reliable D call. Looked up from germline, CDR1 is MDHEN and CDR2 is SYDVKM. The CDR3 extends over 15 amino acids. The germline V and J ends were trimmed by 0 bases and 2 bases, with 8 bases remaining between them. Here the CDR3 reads CASSLWQATGNTIYF. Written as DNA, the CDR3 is TGTGCCAGCAGTTTATGGCAGGCCACTGGAAACACCATATATTTT.

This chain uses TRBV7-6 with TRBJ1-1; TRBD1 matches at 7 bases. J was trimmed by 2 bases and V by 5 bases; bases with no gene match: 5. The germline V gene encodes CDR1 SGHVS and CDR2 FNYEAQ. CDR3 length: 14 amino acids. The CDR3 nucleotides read TGTGCCAGCAGCAGGTGGACAGGAAACACTGAAGCTTTCTTT. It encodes CASSRWTGNTEAFF.

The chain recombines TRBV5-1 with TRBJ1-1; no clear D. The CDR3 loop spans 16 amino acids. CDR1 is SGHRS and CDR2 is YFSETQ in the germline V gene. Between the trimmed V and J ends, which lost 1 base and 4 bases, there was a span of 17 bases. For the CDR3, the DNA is TGCGCCAGCAGCTTGATTTTAGAGGGCGGGAGCACTGAAGCTTTCTTT. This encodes CASSLILEGGSTEAFF. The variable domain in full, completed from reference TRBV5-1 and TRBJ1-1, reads KAGVTQTPRYLIKTRGQQVTLSCSPISGHRSVSWYQQTPGQGLQFLFEYFSETQRNKGNFPGRFSGRQFSNSRSEMNVSTLELGDSALYLCASSLILEGGSTEAFFGQGTRLTVV.

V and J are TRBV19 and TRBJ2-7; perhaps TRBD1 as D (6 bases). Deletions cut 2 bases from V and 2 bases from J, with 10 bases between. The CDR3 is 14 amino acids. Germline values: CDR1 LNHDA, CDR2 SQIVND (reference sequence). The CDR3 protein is CASSIMWGPYEQYF. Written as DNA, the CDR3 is TGTGCCAGTAGTATAATGTGGGGGCCCTACGAGCAGTACTTC.

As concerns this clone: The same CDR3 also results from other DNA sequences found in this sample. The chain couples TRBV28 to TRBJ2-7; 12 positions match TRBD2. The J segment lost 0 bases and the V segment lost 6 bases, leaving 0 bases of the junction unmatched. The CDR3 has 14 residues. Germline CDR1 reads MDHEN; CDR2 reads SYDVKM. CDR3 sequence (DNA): TGTGCCAGCAGACTAGCGGGAGGCTCCTACGAGCAGTACTTC. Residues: CASRLAGGSYEQYF. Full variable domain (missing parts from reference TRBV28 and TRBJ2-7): DVKVTQSSRYLVKRTGEKVFLECVQDMDHENMFWYRQDPGLGLRLIYFSYDVKMKEKGDIPEGYSVSREKKERFSLILESASTNQTSMYLCASRLAGGSYEQYFGPGTRLTVT.

The CDR3 sequence is CSVGEGIYEQYF. The DNA for the CDR3 is TGCAGCGTTGGTGAGGGTATCTACGAGCAGTACTTC. The chain recombines TRBV29-1 with TRBJ2-7, with D perhaps TRBD2 (5 bases). The CDR3 consists of 12 residues. Deletions cut 4 bases from V and 3 bases from J, with 10 bases between. CDR1 and CDR2 from the germline V gene are SQVTM and ANQGSEA.